This entry features one TCR beta chain sequence. Its target antigen remains unknown. No qualities accompany the bases; no much larger clone lies one base away. The germline V gene specifies SGHTA as CDR1 and FQGNSA as CDR2. V is pared back by 1 base and J by 4 bases, with 13 bases lying between the germline termini. The CDR3 measures 15 amino acids from cysteine to phenylalanine. The entry retains the CDR3 DNA only, 45 bases that are in frame from base 1. This specimen comes from a study of blood T cell repertoires in COVID-19 (dated by TCRdb to the early 2020s). A note on the overall study: The collaborator samples originated in the United States, Italy and Spain and spanned the acute and convalescent phases of COVID-19. Nearly every sample came with metadata listing a de-identified subject ID, COVID-19 status, age in years and sex. The prospective study material was composed of cDNA or gDNA derived from T cells, B-cell-depleted T cells, or PBMCs. Subjects who had been exposed to COVID-19, were actively infected with it, or had recovered from it provided the deeply sampled blood TCRbeta repertoires that made up the dataset. HLA class I and class II types, where available, came from metadata supplied by the sample provider rather than from assay-based typing. The samples were drawn from the first 160 participants of the ongoing ImmuneRACE study and from more than 1,000 subjects provided by 6 global collaborators. The repertoires were released in a freely available public database meant as a resource for research on the immune response to SARS-CoV-2. On the study overall, not on this receptor specifically: Clinical and demographic metadata were provided uncurated, with the amount varying by source and participant.

The collaborating institutions used their own protocols to collect whole blood in K2EDTA tubes. For TCRbeta analysis, collaborator samples were shipped as frozen whole blood, as isolated PBMCs, or as DNA extracted from either sample type. The immunoSEQ Assay, a bias-controlled multiplex PCR, was used to amplify TCRbeta CDR3 regions from genomic DNA. Per the source publication's procedure: Nucleated cell counts per sample were estimated from amplification of reference gene primers within the assay. Sequence reads were collapsed and filtered to measure the absolute abundance of every unique TCRbeta CDR3 rearrangement. For each sample, productive Simpson clonality was calculated by taking the square root of Simpson's diversity index across productive rearrangements. In its TCRdb copy, this immuneACCESS table keeps in-frame sequences only and misses some clones. Where compared with another copy, unresolved V genes explain less than half of these, and the others have no known cause. That table supplies the V and J calls and clone size; D and trimming were determined from the DNA. The sample yields about 310,000 clones; roughly 84% were counted once. 1% of the sample comes from the top ten.

Sequencing input: peripheral blood. This chain joins TRBV7-2 to TRBJ1-2; a tentative D match to TRBD1 spans 6 bases. The receptor was isolated from a man aged 50 to 60 with active or convalescent COVID-19. The CDR3 region: CASSLGAGGGYGYTF. The DNA sequence follows: TGTGCCAGCAGCTTAGGGGCGGGGGGCGGCTATGGCTACACCTTC.